This T cell receptor beta chain was identified during a study of shared clonotypes between healthy human individuals. For this clone: The antigen is undetermined.

Germline V gene lookup returns CDR1 SGHRS and CDR2 YFSETQ. Trimming removed 4 bases from V and 5 bases from J, with 7 bases in between. The CDR3 covers 12 residues. Sequencing was performed with immunoSEQ multiplex PCR; in TCRdb, only in-frame clones are kept and a portion is missing. The sample lists 560,000 or so clones; about 96% were seen once. The naive CD8 fraction comprised CD45RO-negative cells positively selected for CCR7 and excluded terminally differentiated effector memory CD45RA+ cells. Study-level points and caveats: Researchers found naive subsets generally carried larger estimated richness than memory subsets.

V gene TRBV5-1 combines with J gene TRBJ2-1; no reliable D call. This receptor was obtained from a woman under 40 in good health. The sequencing input was naive CD8+ T cells sorted from blood. CDR3 in amino acids: CASSAPNNEQFF. The CDR3 DNA follows: TGCGCCAGCAGCGCCCCCAACAATGAGCAGTTCTTC.